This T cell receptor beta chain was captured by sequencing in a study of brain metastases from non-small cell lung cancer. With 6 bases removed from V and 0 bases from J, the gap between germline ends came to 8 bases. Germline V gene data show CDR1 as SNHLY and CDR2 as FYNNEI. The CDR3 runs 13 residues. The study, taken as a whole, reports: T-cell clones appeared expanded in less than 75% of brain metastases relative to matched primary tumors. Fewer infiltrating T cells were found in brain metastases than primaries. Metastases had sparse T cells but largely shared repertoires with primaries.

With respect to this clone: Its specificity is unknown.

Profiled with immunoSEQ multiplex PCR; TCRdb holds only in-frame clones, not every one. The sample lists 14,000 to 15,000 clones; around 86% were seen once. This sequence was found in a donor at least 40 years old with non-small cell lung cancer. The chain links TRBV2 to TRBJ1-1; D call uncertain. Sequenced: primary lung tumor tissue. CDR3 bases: TGTGCCAGCAGCGCAATTATGAACACTGAAGCTTTCTTT. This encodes CASSAIMNTEAFF. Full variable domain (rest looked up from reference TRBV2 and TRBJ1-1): EPEVTQTPSHQVTQMGQEVILRCVPISNHLYFYWYRQILGQKVEFLVSFYNNEISEKSEIFDDQFSVERPDGSNFTLKIRSTKLEDSAMYFCASSAIMNTEAFFGQGTRLTVV.